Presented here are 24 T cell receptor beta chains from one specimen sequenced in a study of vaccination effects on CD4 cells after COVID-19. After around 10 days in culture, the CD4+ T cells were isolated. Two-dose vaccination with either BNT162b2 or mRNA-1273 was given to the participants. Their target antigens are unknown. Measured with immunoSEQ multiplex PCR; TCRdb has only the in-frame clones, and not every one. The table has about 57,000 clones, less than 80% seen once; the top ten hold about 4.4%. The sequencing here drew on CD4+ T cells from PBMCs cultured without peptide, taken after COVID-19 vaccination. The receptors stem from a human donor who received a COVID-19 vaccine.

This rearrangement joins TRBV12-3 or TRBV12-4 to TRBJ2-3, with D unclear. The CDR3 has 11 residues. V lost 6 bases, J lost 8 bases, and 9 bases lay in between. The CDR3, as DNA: TGTGCCAGCAGCCCCTCGGGTACGCAGTATTTT. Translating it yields CASSPSGTQYF.

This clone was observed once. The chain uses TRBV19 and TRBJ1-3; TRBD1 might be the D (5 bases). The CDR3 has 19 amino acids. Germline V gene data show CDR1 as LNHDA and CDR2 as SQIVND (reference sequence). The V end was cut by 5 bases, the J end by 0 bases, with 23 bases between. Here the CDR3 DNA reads TGTGCCAGTAGTCGAAATCGACAGAATTACTACAGCTCTGGAAACACCATATATTTT. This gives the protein CASSRNRQNYYSSGNTIYF.

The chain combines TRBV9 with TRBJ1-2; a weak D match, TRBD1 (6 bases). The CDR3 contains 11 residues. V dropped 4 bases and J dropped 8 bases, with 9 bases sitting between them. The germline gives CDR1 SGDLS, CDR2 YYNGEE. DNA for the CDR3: TGTGCCAGCAGCACAAGGGGGGGCTACACCTTC. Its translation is CASSTRGGYTF.

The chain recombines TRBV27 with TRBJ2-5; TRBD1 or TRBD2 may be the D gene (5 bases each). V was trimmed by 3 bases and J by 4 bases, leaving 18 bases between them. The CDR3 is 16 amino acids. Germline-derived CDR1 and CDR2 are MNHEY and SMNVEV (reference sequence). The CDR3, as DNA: TGTGCCAGCAGTTTTTCCCGGGACCCCATCGGAGAGACCCAGTACTTC. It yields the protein CASSFSRDPIGETQYF.

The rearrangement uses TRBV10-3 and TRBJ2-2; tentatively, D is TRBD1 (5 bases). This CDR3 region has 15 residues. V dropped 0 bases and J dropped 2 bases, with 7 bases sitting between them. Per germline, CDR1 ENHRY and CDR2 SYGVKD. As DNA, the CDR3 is TGTGCCATCAGTGAGTCGGGGCGAAACACCGGGGAGCTGTTTTTT. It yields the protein CAISESGRNTGELFF.

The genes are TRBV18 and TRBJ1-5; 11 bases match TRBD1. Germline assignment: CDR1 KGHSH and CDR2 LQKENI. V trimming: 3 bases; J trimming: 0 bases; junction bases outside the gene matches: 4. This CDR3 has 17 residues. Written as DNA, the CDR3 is TGTGCCAGCTCACCCGGGACAGGGGGTACTAGCAATCAGCCCCAGCATTTT. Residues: CASSPGTGGTSNQPQHF.

The CDR3 region is CASSPTREGNEQFF. CDR3 sequence (DNA): TGTGCCAGCTCACCTACTCGGGAGGGTAATGAGCAGTTCTTC. The chain has TRBV18 and TRBJ2-1, with 8 bases identical to TRBD2. The germline V gene has CDR1 KGHSH and CDR2 LQKENI. The CDR3 is 14 residues long. J was trimmed by 7 bases and V by 3 bases; bases with no gene match: 5. Variable domain in full (rest from reference TRBV18 and TRBJ2-1): NAGVMQNPRHLVRRRGQEARLRCSPMKGHSHVYWYRQLPEEGLKFMVYLQKENIIDESGMPKERFSAEFPKEGPSILRIQQVVRGDSAAYFCASSPTREGNEQFFGPGTRLTVL.

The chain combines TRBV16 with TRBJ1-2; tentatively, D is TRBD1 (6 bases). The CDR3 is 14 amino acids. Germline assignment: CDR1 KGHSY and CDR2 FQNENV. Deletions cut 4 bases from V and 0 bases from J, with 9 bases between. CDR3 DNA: TGTGCCAGCAGCCTTTGGACAGCTAACTATGGCTACACCTTC. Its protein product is CASSLWTANYGYTF.

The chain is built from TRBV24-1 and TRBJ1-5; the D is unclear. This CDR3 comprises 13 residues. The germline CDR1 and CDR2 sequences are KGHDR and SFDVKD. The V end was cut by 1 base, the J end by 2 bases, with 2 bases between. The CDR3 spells CATSDFRNQPQHF. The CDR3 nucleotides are TGTGCCACCAGTGATTTCCGCAATCAGCCCCAGCATTTT.

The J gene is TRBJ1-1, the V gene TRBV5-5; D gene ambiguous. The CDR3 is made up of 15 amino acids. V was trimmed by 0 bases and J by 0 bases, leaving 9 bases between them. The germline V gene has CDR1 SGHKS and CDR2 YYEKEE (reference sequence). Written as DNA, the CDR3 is TGTGCCAGCAGCTTGGAAGGTCATCTGAACACTGAAGCTTTCTTT. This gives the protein CASSLEGHLNTEAFF. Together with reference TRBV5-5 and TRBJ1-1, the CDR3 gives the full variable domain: DAGVTQSPTHLIKTRGQQVTLRCSPISGHKSVSWYQQVLGQGPQFIFQYYEKEERGRGNFPDRFSARQFPNYSSELNVNALLLGDSALYLCASSLEGHLNTEAFFGQGTRLTVV.

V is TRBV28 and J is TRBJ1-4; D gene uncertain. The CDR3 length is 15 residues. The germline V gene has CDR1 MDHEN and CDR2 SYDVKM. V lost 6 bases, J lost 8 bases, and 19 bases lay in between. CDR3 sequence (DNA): TGTGCCAGCAGAGATGTTGCGTGGATTCAGGAAAAACTGTTTTTT. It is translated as CASRDVAWIQEKLFF. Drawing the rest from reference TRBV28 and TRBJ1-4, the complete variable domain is DVKVTQSSRYLVKRTGEKVFLECVQDMDHENMFWYRQDPGLGLRLIYFSYDVKMKEKGDIPEGYSVSREKKERFSLILESASTNQTSMYLCASRDVAWIQEKLFFGSGTQLSVL.

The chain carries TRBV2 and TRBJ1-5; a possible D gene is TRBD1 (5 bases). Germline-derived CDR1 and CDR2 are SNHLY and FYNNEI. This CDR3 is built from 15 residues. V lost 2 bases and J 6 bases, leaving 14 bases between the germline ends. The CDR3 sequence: CASSEQGQGRQPQHF. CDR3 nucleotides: TGTGCCAGCAGTGAACAGGGCCAAGGGCGTCAGCCCCAGCATTTT.

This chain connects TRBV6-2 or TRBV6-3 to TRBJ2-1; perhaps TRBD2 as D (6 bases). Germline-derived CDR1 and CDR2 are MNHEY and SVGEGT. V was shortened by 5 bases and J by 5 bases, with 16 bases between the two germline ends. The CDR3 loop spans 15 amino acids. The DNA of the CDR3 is TGTGCCAGCAGTCCGTTTGGGGGGAGACACAATGAGCAGTTCTTC. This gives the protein CASSPFGGRHNEQFF.

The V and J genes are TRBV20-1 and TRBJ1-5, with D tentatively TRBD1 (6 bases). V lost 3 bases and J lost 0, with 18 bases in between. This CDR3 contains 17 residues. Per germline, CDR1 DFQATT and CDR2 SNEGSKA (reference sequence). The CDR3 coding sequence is TGCAGTGCTAGTACTGGACAGCCGTTTCCTAGCAATCAGCCCCAGCATTTT. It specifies CSASTGQPFPSNQPQHF.

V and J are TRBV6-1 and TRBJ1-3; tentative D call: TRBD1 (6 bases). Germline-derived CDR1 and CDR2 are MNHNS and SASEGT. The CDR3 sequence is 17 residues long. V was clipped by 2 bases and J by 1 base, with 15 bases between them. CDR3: CASSELGRGASGNTIYF. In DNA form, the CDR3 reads TGTGCCAGCAGTGAACTAGGCAGGGGAGCATCTGGAAACACCATATATTTT.

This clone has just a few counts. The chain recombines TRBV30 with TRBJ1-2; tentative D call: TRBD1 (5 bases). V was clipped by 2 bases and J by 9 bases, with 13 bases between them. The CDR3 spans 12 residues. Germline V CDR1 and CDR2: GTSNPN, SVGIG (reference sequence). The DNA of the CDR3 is TGTGCCTGGAGTAGGGGCCTCTTTAGCTACACCTTC. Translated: CAWSRGLFSYTF.

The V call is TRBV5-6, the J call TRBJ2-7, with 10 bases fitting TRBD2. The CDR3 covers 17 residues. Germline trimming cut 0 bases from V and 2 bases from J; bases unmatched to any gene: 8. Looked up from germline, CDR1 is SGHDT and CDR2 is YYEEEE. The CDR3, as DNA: TGTGCCAGCAGCTTGGGGACTAGCGGCACCCACACCTACGAGCAGTACTTC. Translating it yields CASSLGTSGTHTYEQYF.

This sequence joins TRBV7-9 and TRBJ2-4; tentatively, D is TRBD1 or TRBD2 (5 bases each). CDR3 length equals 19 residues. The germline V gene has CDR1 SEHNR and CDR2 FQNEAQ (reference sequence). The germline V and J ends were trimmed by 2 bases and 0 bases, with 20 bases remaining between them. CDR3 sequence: CASSLPRWGPNPAKNIQYF. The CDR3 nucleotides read TGTGCCAGCAGCTTACCCCGTTGGGGACCCAACCCAGCCAAAAACATTCAGTACTTC.

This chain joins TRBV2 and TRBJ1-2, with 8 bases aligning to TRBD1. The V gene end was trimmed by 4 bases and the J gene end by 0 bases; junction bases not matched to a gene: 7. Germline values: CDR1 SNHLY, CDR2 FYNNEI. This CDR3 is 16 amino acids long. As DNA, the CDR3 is TGTGCCAGCAGTGGGACAGGGACAGCCACTAACTATGGCTACACCTTC. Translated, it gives CASSGTGTATNYGYTF.

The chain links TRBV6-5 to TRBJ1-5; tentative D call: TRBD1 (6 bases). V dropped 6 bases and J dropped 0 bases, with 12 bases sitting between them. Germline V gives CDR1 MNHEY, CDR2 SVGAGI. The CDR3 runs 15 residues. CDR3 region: CASSFWDNSNQPQHF. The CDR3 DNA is TGTGCCAGCAGCTTCTGGGACAATAGCAATCAGCCCCAGCATTTT.

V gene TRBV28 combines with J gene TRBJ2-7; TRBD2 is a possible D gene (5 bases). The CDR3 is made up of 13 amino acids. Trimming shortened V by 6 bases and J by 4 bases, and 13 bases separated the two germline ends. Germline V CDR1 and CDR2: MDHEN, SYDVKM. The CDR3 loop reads CASSAPPGYEQYF. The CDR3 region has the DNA TGTGCCAGCAGCGCCCCCCCGGGGTACGAGCAGTACTTC. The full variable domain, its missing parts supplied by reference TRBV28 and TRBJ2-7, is DVKVTQSSRYLVKRTGEKVFLECVQDMDHENMFWYRQDPGLGLRLIYFSYDVKMKEKGDIPEGYSVSREKKERFSLILESASTNQTSMYLCASSAPPGYEQYFGPGTRLTVT.

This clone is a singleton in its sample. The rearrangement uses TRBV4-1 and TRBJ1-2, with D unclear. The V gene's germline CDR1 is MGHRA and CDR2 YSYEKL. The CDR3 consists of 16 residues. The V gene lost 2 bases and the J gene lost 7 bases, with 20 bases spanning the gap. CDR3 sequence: CASSQSSGRSLAGYTF. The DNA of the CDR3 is TGCGCCAGCAGCCAAAGTAGCGGCAGAAGTTTGGCTGGCTACACCTTC.

The CDR3 reads CASSLGTALAEAFF. The CDR3 DNA is TGCGCCAGCAGCTTGGGAACAGCCTTGGCTGAAGCTTTCTTT. The chain couples TRBV5-1 to TRBJ1-1, with D hard to call. The CDR3 totals 14 residues. The V end lost 0 bases, the J end lost 6 bases, and 12 bases lay between the germline ends. The germline gives CDR1 SGHRS, CDR2 YFSETQ.

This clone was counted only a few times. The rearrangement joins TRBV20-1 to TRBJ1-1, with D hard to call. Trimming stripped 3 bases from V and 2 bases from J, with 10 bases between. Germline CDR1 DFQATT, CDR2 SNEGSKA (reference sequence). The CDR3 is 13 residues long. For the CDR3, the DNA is TGCAGTGCTAGTGTGGCGCGCAACACTGAAGCTTTCTTT. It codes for CSASVARNTEAFF.